The 30 T cell receptor beta chains given below trace back to one sample, sequenced in a study of cytomegalovirus exposure and HLA in healthy donors. Sequenced by immunoSEQ multiplex PCR; TCRdb stores in-frame clones only, minus some. Among under 75,000 clones listed, around four fifths were seen once. Sample: PBMCs. The receptors here all came from a man aged 25 to 40 in good health and CMV-seronegative.

At least ten counts were recorded for this clone. V and J are TRBV4-2 and TRBJ2-5; 11 positions agree with TRBD2. Germline V gene lookup returns CDR1 LGHNA and CDR2 YNFKEQ. This CDR3 spans 17 amino acids. Unmatched junction bases numbered 10, after V lost 3 bases and J lost 4 bases. The DNA of the CDR3 is TGTGCCAGCAGCCAGCCCTCCTCTAGCGGGGGGACAGAGACCCAGTACTTC. Encoded protein: CASSQPSSSGGTETQYF.

The chain is built from TRBV5-4 and TRBJ1-2, with TRBD1 identical over 11 bases. V shed 6 bases, J shed 4 bases, and the junction held 8 bases outside the gene matches. Germline-derived CDR1 and CDR2 are SGHNT and YYREEE (reference sequence). This CDR3 is built from 15 residues. Here the CDR3 DNA reads TGTGCCAGCACGACACGGGACAGGGGGATCTATGGCTACACCTTC. Translation: CASTTRDRGIYGYTF.

J is TRBJ2-7 and V is TRBV6-5; the D gene is possibly TRBD1 (6 bases). Germline V gene data show CDR1 as MNHEY and CDR2 as SVGAGI. The CDR3 loop spans 14 amino acids. V was pared by 6 bases and J by 1 base, with 13 bases between. The CDR3 spells CASRSGQLSYEQYF. CDR3 DNA sequence: TGTGCCAGCAGGTCCGGACAGCTATCCTACGAGCAGTACTTC.

The V call is TRBV29-1, the J call TRBJ1-2; D is unresolved. This CDR3 comprises 10 residues. The V gene's germline CDR1 is SQVTM and CDR2 ANQGSEA. The V and J ends lost 7 bases and 7 bases respectively, with 10 bases between them. The CDR3 protein is CSASSGGYTF. CDR3 DNA: TGCAGCGCCTCATCCGGTGGCTACACCTTC.

This chain connects TRBV6-6 to TRBJ2-1; 8 nucleotides match TRBD2. Germline assignment: CDR1 MNHNY and CDR2 SVGAGI (reference sequence). The CDR3 has 11 residues. Trimming at V came to 7 bases and at J to 14 bases, leaving 7 bases not matched to a gene. The CDR3 DNA follows: TGTGCCAGCACCTCGCGGGGGGCCGAGTTCTTC. This codes for CASTSRGAEFF.

This clone came up a few times. The V gene is TRBV9, the J gene TRBJ1-3, with D maybe TRBD1 (5 bases). V dropped 2 bases and J dropped 3 bases, with 12 bases sitting between them. Germline CDR1 is SGDLS and CDR2 is YYNGEE. This CDR3 region has 15 residues. CDR3 nucleotide sequence: TGTGCCAGCAGCGTTGTGTCAGGGCGTGGAAACACCATATATTTT. Amino acid sequence: CASSVVSGRGNTIYF.

The V and J genes are TRBV9 and TRBJ1-3; D remains ambiguous. V was trimmed by 0 bases and J by 2 bases, leaving 6 bases between them. This CDR3 contains 14 residues. Germline V gene lookup returns CDR1 SGDLS and CDR2 YYNGEE. The CDR3 DNA reads TGTGCCAGCAGCGTAGGCCCTACTGGAAACACCATATATTTT. It specifies CASSVGPTGNTIYF. The full variable domain, rest sourced from reference TRBV9 and TRBJ1-3, is DSGVTQTPKHLITATGQRVTLRCSPRSGDLSVYWYQQSLDQGLQFLIQYYNGEERAKGNILERFSAQQFPDLHSELNLSSLELGDSALYFCASSVGPTGNTIYFGEGSWLTVV.

CDR3 in DNA: TGTGCCAGCAGTTACTCGGAGGCCCAGATATACGAGCAGTACGTC. This encodes CASSYSEAQIYEQYV. This rearrangement joins TRBV6-5 to TRBJ2-7; TRBD2 is a possible D gene (5 bases). The V gene lost 0 bases and the J gene lost 4 bases, with 13 bases spanning the gap. Germline assignment: CDR1 MNHEY and CDR2 SVGAGI. The CDR3 extends over 15 amino acids.

This chain uses TRBV25-1 with TRBJ1-2, with 7 bases that match TRBD1. V was clipped by 2 bases and J by 4 bases; unmatched bases: 10. Germline CDR1 and CDR2: MGHDK and SYGVNS. The CDR3 runs 16 residues. CDR3 residues: CASSEPGTGAAYGYTF. The CDR3 DNA reads as TGTGCCAGCAGTGAACCCGGCACAGGGGCGGCCTATGGCTACACCTTC.

The chain is built from TRBV5-1 and TRBJ1-5, with a weak D call TRBD1 (5 bases). The CDR3 has 18 amino acids. Per germline, CDR1 SGHRS and CDR2 YFSETQ. V lost 0 bases, J lost 5 bases, and 21 bases lay in between. Here the CDR3 reads CASSLAPGTPVGDQPQHF. The DNA of the CDR3 is TGCGCCAGCAGCTTGGCTCCAGGGACTCCAGTAGGGGATCAGCCCCAGCATTTT.

There are a few counts of this clone. The chain recombines TRBV7-3 with TRBJ1-2; 7 bases match TRBD1. V dropped 3 bases and J dropped 3; count of bases not matched to a gene: 1. CDR3 length equals 13 residues. From germline, CDR1 is SGHTA and CDR2 FQGTGA. The CDR3 spells CASSFTGDYGYTF. For the CDR3, the DNA is TGTGCCAGCAGCTTTACAGGGGACTATGGCTACACCTTC.

The gene calls are TRBV4-1 and TRBJ1-2; 9 nucleotides agree with TRBD1. V gave up 1 base and J gave up 8 bases; unmatched junction bases: 14. CDR1 is MGHRA and CDR2 is YSYEKL in the germline V gene. CDR3 length: 17 amino acids. This CDR3 reads CASSQVTGQGFFGGYTF. CDR3 bases: TGCGCCAGCAGCCAAGTAACGGGACAGGGTTTTTTCGGCGGCTACACCTTC.

CDR3 loop: CASSHKYGDPGARETQYF. In DNA, the CDR3 is TGCGCCAGCAGCCATAAATATGGGGATCCTGGGGCCCGAGAGACCCAGTACTTC. V is TRBV4-3 and J is TRBJ2-5; maybe TRBD1 (5 bases). The V and J ends lost 3 bases and 4 bases respectively, with 24 bases between them. CDR3 length: 18 amino acids. The germline V gene has CDR1 LGHNA and CDR2 YSLEER.

The rearrangement joins TRBV5-4 to TRBJ2-1; TRBD1 matches at 7 bases. The germline V gene encodes CDR1 SGHNT and CDR2 YYREEE (reference sequence). The CDR3 contains 14 residues. The J segment lost 6 bases and the V segment lost 4 bases, leaving 7 bases of the junction unmatched. The CDR3 nucleotides are TGTGCCAGCAGCCAATTCCGGGACAGCAATGAGCAGTTCTTC. It specifies CASSQFRDSNEQFF.

This clone was seen a handful of times. The chain carries TRBV5-1 and TRBJ1-5, with D unresolved. The germline V gene encodes CDR1 SGHRS and CDR2 YFSETQ. Between the trimmed V and J ends, which lost 3 bases and 6 bases, there was a span of 19 bases. The CDR3 covers 16 residues. Here the CDR3 DNA reads TGCGCCAGCAGCTGGGGAGGGTTTTCCCAAAGTCAGCCCCAGCATTTT. It translates to CASSWGGFSQSQPQHF.

V gene TRBV2 combines with J gene TRBJ2-7, with D maybe TRBD2 (6 bases). The germline CDR1 and CDR2 sequences are SNHLY and FYNNEI. V lost 6 bases to trimming and J lost 0 bases, with 12 bases between them. CDR3 length equals 14 residues. The CDR3 DNA reads as TGTGCCAGCAGCGCCCGGGGGAGCTCCTACGAGCAGTACTTC. It yields the protein CASSARGSSYEQYF.

V is TRBV29-1 and J is TRBJ1-2, with D possibly TRBD1 on 5 matching bases. Between the trimmed V and J ends, which lost 4 bases and 2 bases, there was a span of 11 bases. This CDR3 comprises 13 residues. CDR1 is SQVTM, CDR2 ANQGSEA, per germline. The CDR3 here is CSVGTTGNYGYTF. CDR3 nucleotide sequence: TGCAGCGTTGGGACAACAGGCAACTATGGCTACACCTTC.

This clone has just one count. This sequence joins TRBV4-1 and TRBJ2-5; 8 nucleotides line up with TRBD2. CDR3 size: 16 residues. CDR1 is MGHRA and CDR2 is YSYEKL in the germline V gene. V lost 1 base to trimming and J lost 5 bases; unmatched junction nucleotides: 9. CDR3 amino acids: CASSQVGGGFGETQYF. The CDR3 nucleotides read TGCGCCAGCAGCCAAGTTGGCGGGGGGTTCGGGGAGACCCAGTACTTC.

V and J are TRBV12-5 and TRBJ2-3; 8 bases align to TRBD1. The CDR3 extends over 16 amino acids. CDR1 LGHNT and CDR2 FRNRAP come from the germline V gene. J gave up 1 base and V 6 bases, and 9 bases lay outside the gene matches. The CDR3 sequence is CASGSGPGQGTDTQYF. In nucleotides, the CDR3 is TGTGCTAGTGGCTCAGGACCGGGACAGGGCACAGATACGCAGTATTTT.

This chain joins TRBV7-9 and TRBJ1-1; D uncertain. V was shortened by 2 bases and J by 5 bases, with 9 bases between the two germline ends. The length of the CDR3 is 13 residues. In germline, CDR1 is SEHNR, CDR2 FQNEAQ (reference sequence). CDR3 sequence reads: CASSLPGLTEAFF. The CDR3 nucleotides are TGTGCCAGCAGCTTACCGGGGTTAACTGAAGCTTTCTTT.

This clone was recorded once. This chain connects TRBV19 to TRBJ2-7, with D possibly being TRBD1 (6 bases). This CDR3 contains 13 residues. Germline values: CDR1 LNHDA, CDR2 SQIVND (reference sequence). V was trimmed by 5 bases and J by 4 bases, leaving 12 bases between them. CDR3 bases: TGTGCCAGTAGTGCCCAGGGGATTTACGAGCAGTACTTC. It specifies CASSAQGIYEQYF.

Comments on this clone: Different DNA sequences within this sample yield the same CDR3. V is TRBV27 and J is TRBJ1-5; unclear D gene. This CDR3 comprises 12 residues. Germline CDR1 reads MNHEY; CDR2 reads SMNVEV (reference sequence). Deletions cut 3 bases from V and 7 bases from J, with 7 bases between. As DNA, the CDR3 is TGTGCCAGCAGTTTTGGAGGACAGCCCCAGCATTTT. This codes for CASSFGGQPQHF.

V gene TRBV14 combines with J gene TRBJ2-1; 13 bases are shared with TRBD2. CDR1 SGHDN and CDR2 FVKESK come from the germline V gene. Trimming at V came to 5 bases and at J to 4 bases, leaving 8 bases not matched to a gene. The CDR3 is 17 amino acids. This CDR3 is CASSSGTSGVGYNEQFF. In nucleotides, the CDR3 is TGTGCCAGCAGCTCCGGGACTAGCGGGGTAGGGTACAATGAGCAGTTCTTC.

The chain joins TRBV19 to TRBJ2-5, with TRBD1 matching over 7 bases. The germline V gene encodes CDR1 LNHDA and CDR2 SQIVND (reference sequence). The CDR3 sequence is 15 residues long. Unmatched junction bases numbered 8, after V lost 3 bases and J lost 4 bases. The CDR3 coding sequence is TGTGCCAGTAGTATCTACCCGACAGGGAGAGAGACCCAGTACTTC. Translation gives CASSIYPTGRETQYF. The entire variable domain, with the rest obtained from reference TRBV19 and TRBJ2-5, is as follows: DGGITQSPKYLFRKEGQNVTLSCEQNLNHDAMYWYRQDPGQGLRLIYYSQIVNDFQKGDIAEGYSVSREKKESFPLTVTSAQKNPTAFYLCASSIYPTGRETQYFGPGTRLLVL.

The CDR3 DNA sequence: TGTGCCAGCAGCTCTTTCTATTCACCCCTCCACTTT. Its protein is CASSSFYSPLHF. This chain joins TRBV7-6 and TRBJ1-6; D unclear. The germline CDR1 and CDR2 sequences are SGHVS and FNYEAQ. The length of the CDR3 is 12 residues. V shed 4 bases and J shed 8 bases, with 6 bases lying between them. Looking up the rest from reference TRBV7-6 and TRBJ1-6 gives the full variable domain: GAGVSQSPRYKVTKRGQDVALRCDPISGHVSLYWYRQALGQGPEFLTYFNYEAQQDKSGLPNDRFSAERPEGSISTLTIQRTEQRDSAMYRCASSSFYSPLHFGNGTRLTVT.

V is TRBV28 and J is TRBJ2-2; D unclear. The V end was cut by 6 bases, the J end by 7 bases, with 15 bases between. The CDR3 loop spans 14 amino acids. Germline CDR1 reads MDHEN; CDR2 reads SYDVKM. CDR3 nucleotide sequence: TGTGCCAGCAGCGCCATATGGGCTGGCGGGGAGCTGTTTTTT. Translating gives CASSAIWAGGELFF.

J is TRBJ2-2 and V is TRBV9, with D perhaps TRBD2 (5 bases). Germline CDR1 is SGDLS and CDR2 is YYNGEE. The CDR3 runs to 14 residues. Deletions cut 5 bases from V and 5 bases from J, with 13 bases between. CDR3 in amino acids: CASRLEGSTGELFF. CDR3 in DNA: TGTGCCAGCAGATTAGAGGGAAGTACCGGGGAGCTGTTTTTT.

The chain carries TRBV7-3 and TRBJ2-2; 8 bases fit TRBD1. CDR1 is SGHTA, CDR2 FQGTGA, per germline. J was trimmed by 6 bases and V by 5 bases; bases with no gene match: 2. The CDR3 runs to 13 residues. Written as DNA, the CDR3 is TGTGCCAGCAGCCTACAGGGGGCCGGGGAGCTGTTTTTT. Translating gives CASSLQGAGELFF.

This chain's CDR3 is CASSSRPALNTEAFF. The CDR3 coding sequence is TGTGCCAGCAGCTCTAGGCCGGCCCTGAACACTGAAGCTTTCTTT. The rearrangement uses TRBV7-2 and TRBJ1-1; no clear D gene. Per germline, CDR1 SGHTA and CDR2 FQGNSA. V was shortened by 4 bases and J by 0 bases, with 12 bases between the two germline ends. This CDR3 is built from 15 residues.

This chain uses TRBV5-6 with TRBJ2-1; 8 nucleotides line up with TRBD2. CDR1 and CDR2 (germline): SGHDT, YYEEEE. The CDR3 totals 19 residues. J lost 0 bases, V lost 0 bases, and 11 bases had no gene match. For the CDR3, the DNA is TGTGCCAGCAGCTTGGCCCGGAGTAGCGGGGCGACCTCCTACAATGAGCAGTTCTTC. This gives the protein CASSLARSSGATSYNEQFF. Together with reference TRBV5-6 and TRBJ2-1, the CDR3 gives the full variable domain: DAGVTQSPTHLIKTRGQQVTLRCSPKSGHDTVSWYQQALGQGPQFIFQYYEEEERQRGNFPDRFSGHQFPNYSSELNVNALLLGDSALYLCASSLARSSGATSYNEQFFGPGTRLTVL.